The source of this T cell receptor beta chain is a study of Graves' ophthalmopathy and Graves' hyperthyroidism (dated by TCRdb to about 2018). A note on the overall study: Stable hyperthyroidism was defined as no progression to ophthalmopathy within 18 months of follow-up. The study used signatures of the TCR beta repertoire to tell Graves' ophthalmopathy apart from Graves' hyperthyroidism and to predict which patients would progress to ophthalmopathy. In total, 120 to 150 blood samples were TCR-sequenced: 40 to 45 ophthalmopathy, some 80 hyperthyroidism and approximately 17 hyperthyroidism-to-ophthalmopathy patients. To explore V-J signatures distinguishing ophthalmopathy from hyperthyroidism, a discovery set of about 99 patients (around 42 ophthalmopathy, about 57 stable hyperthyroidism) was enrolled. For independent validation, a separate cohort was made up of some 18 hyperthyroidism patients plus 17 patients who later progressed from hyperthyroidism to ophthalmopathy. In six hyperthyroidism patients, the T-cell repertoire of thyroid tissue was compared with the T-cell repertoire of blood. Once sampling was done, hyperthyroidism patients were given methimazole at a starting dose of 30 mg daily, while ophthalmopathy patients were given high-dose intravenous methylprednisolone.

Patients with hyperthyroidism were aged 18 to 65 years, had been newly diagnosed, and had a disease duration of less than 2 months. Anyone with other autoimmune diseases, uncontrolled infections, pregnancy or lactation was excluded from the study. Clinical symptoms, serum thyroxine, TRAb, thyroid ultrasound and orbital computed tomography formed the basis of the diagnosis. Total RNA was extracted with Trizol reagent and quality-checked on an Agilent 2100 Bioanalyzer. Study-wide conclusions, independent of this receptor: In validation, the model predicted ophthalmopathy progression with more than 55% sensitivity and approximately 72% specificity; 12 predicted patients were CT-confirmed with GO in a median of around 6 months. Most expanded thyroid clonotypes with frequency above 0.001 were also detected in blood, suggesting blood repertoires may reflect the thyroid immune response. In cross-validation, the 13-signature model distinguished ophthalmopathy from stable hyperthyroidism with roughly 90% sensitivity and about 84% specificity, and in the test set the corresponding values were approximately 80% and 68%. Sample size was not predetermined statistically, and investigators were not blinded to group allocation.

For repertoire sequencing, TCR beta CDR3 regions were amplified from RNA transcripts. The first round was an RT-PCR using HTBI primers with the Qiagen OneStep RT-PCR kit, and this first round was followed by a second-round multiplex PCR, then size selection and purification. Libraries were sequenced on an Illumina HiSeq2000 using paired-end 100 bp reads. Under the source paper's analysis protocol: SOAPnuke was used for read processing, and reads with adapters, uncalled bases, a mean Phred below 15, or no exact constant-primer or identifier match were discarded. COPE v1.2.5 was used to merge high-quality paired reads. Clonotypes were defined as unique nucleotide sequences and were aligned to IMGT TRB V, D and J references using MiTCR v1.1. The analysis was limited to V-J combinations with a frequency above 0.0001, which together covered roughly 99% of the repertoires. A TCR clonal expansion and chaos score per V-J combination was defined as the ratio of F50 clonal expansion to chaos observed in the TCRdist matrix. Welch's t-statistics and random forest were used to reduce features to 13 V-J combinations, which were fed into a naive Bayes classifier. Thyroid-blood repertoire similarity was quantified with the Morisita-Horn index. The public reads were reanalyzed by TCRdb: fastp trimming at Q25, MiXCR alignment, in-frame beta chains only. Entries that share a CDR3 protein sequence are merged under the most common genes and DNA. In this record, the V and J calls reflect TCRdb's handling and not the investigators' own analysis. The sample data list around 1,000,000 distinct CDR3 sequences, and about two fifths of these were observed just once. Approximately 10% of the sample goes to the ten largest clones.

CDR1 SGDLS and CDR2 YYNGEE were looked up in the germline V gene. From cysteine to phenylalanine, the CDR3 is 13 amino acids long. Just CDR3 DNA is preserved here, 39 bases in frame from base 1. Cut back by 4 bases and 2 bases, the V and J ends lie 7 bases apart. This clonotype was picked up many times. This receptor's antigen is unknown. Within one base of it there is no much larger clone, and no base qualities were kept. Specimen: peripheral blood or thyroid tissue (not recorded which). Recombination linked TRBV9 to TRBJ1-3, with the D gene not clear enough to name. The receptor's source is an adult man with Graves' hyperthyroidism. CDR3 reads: CASSLTPGNTIYF. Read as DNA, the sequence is TGTGCCAGCAGCTTAACCCCTGGAAACACCATATATTTT. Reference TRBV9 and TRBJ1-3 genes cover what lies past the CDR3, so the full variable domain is DSGVTQTPKHLITATGQRVTLRCSPRSGDLSVYWYQQSLDQGLQFLIQYYNGEERAKGNILERFSAQQFPDLHSELNLSSLELGDSALYFCASSLTPGNTIYFGEGSWLTVV.